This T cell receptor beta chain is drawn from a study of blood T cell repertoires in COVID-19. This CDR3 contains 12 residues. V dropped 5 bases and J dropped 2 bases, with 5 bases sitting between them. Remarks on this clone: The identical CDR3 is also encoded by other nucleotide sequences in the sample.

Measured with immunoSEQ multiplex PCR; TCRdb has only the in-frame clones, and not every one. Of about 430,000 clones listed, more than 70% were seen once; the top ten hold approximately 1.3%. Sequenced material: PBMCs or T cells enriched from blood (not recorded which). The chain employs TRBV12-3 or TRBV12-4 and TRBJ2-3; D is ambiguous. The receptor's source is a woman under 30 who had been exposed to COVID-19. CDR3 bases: TGTGCCAGCAGTCCCTACACAGATACGCAGTATTTT. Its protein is CASSPYTDTQYF.